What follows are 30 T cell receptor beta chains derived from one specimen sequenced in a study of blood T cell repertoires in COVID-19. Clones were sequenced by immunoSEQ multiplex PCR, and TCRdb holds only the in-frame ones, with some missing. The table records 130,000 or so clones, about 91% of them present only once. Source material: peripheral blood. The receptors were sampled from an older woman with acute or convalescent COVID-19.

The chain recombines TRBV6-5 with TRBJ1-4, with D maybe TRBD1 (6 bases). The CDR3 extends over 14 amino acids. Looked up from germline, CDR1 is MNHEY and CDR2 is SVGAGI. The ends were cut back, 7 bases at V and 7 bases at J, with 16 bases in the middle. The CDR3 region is CASNRDPWAEKLFF. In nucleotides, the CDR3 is TGTGCCAGCAACAGGGACCCCTGGGCTGAAAAACTGTTTTTT.

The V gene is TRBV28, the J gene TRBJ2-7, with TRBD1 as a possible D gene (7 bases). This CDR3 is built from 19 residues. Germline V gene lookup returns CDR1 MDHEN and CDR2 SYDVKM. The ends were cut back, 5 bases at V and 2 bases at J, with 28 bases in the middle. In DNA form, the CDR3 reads TGTGCCAGCAGTCCCGCGGGGCGAGAGGTAGGGACAGCTACCTACGAGCAGTACTTC. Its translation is CASSPAGREVGTATYEQYF. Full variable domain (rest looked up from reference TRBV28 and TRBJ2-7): DVKVTQSSRYLVKRTGEKVFLECVQDMDHENMFWYRQDPGLGLRLIYFSYDVKMKEKGDIPEGYSVSREKKERFSLILESASTNQTSMYLCASSPAGREVGTATYEQYFGPGTRLTVT.

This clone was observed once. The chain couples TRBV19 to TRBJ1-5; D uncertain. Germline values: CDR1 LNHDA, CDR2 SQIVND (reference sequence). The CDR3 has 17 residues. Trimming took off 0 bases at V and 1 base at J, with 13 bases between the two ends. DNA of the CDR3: TGTGCCAGTAGTATAGATCTCCCCACACTAAGCAATCAGCCCCAGCATTTT. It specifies CASSIDLPTLSNQPQHF.

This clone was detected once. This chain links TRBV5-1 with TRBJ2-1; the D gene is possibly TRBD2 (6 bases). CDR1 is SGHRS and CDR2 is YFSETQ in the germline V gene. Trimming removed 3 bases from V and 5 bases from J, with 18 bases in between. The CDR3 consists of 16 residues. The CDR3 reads CASSSGRNPGDNEQFF. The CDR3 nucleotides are TGCGCCAGCAGCTCTGGACGGAACCCGGGAGACAATGAGCAGTTCTTC.

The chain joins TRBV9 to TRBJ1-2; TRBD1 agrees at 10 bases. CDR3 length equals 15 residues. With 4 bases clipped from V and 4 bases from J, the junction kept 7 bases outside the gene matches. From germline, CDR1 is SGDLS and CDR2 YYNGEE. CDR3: CASSPGQGVVYGYTF. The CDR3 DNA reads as TGTGCCAGCAGCCCCGGACAGGGGGTCGTCTATGGCTACACCTTC.

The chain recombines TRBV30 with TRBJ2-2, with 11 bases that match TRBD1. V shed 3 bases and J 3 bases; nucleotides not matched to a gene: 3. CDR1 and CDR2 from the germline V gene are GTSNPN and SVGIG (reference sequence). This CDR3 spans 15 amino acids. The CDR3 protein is CAWSGQGADTGELFF. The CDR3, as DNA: TGTGCCTGGAGCGGACAGGGGGCGGACACCGGGGAGCTGTTTTTT. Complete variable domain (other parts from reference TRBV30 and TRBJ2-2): SQTIHQWPATLVQPVGSPLSLECTVEGTSNPNLYWYRQAAGRGLQLLFYSVGIGQISSEVPQNLSASRPQDRQFILSSKKLLLSDSGFYLCAWSGQGADTGELFFGEGSRLTVL.

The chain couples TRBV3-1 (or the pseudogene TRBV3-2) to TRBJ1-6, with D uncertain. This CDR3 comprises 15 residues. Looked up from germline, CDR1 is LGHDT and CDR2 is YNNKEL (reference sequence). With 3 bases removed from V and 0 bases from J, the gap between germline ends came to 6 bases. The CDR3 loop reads CASSQTYSYNSPLHF. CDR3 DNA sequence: TGTGCCAGCAGCCAGACTTACTCCTATAATTCACCCCTCCACTTT.

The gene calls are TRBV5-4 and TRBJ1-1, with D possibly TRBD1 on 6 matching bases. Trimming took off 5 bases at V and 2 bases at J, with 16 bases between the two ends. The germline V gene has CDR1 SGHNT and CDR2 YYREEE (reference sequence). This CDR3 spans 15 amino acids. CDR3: CASSPWGQTNTEAFF. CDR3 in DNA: TGTGCCAGCAGTCCGTGGGGACAAACTAACACTGAAGCTTTCTTT.

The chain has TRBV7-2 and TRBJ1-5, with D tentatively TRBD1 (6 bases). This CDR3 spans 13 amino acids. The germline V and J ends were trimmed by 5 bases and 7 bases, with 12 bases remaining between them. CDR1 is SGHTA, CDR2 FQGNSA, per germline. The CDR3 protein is CASSQDSPQPQHF. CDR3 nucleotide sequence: TGTGCCAGCAGCCAGGACAGCCCCCAGCCCCAGCATTTT.

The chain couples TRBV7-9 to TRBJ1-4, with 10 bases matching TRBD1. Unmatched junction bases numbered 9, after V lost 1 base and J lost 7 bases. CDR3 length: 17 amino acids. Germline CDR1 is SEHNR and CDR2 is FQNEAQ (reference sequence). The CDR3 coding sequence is TGTGCCAGCAGCTTAGTTATGTTTGGGACAGGGGTTGAAAAACTGTTTTTT. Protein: CASSLVMFGTGVEKLFF.

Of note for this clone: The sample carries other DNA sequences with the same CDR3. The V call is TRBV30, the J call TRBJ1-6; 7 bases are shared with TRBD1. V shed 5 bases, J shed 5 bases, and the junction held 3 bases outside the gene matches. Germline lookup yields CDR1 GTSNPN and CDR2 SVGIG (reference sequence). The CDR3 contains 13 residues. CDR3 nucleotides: TGTGCCTGGGCTACAGGGGATAATTCACCCCTCCACTTT. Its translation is CAWATGDNSPLHF.

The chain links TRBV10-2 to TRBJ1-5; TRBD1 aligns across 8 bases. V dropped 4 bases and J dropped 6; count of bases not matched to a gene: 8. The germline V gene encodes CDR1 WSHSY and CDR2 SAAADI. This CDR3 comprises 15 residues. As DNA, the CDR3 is TGCGCCAGCAGTGGGACAGGGAGGGATGGTCAGCCCCAGCATTTT. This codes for CASSGTGRDGQPQHF.

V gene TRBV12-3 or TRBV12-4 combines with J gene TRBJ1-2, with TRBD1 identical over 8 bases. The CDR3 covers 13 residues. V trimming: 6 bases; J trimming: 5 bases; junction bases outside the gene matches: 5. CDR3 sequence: CASRATGEYGYTF. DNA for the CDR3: TGTGCCAGCAGGGCGACAGGGGAGTATGGCTACACCTTC.

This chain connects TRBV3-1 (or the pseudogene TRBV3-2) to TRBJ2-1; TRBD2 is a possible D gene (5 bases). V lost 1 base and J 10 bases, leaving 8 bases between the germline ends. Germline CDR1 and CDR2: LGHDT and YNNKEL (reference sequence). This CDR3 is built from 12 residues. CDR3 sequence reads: CASSQVTTEQFF. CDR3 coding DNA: TGTGCCAGCAGCCAAGTGACTACCGAGCAGTTCTTC.

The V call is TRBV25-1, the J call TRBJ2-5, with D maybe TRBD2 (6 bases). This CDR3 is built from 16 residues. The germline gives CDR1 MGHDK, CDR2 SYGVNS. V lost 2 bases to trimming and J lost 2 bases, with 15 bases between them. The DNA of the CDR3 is TGTGCCAGCAGTGAAGCGTTGTTAGCGGATCAAGAGACCCAGTACTTC. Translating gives CASSEALLADQETQYF.

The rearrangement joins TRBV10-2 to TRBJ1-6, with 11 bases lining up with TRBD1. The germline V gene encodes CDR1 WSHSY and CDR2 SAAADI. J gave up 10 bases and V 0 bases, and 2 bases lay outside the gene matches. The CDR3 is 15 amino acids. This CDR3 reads CASSESRDRGSPLHF. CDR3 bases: TGCGCCAGCAGTGAGTCGAGGGACAGGGGGTCACCCCTCCACTTT.

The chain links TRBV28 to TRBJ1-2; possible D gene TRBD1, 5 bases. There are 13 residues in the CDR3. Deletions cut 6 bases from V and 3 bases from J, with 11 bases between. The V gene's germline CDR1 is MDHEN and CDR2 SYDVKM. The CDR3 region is CASRHDRYYGYTF. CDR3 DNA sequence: TGTGCCAGCAGACACGACAGATACTATGGCTACACCTTC.

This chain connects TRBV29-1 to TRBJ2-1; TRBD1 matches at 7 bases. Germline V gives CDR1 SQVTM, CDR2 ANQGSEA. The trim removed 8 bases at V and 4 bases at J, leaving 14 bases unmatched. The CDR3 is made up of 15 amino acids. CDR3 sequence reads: CSTPGRDSSYNEQFF. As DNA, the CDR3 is TGCAGCACGCCGGGTCGGGACAGCTCTTACAATGAGCAGTTCTTC.

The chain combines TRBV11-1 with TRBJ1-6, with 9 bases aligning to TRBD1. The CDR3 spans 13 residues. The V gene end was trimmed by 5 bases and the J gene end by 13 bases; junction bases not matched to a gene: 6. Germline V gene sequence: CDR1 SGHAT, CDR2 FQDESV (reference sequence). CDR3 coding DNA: TGTGCCAGCAGCGACCGGGACAGGGACCCCCTCCACTTT. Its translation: CASSDRDRDPLHF. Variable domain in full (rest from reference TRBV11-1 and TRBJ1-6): EAEVAQSPRYKITEKSQAVAFWCDPISGHATLYWYRQILGQGPELLVQFQDESVVDDSQLPKDRFSAERLKGVDSTLKIQPAELGDSAMYLCASSDRDRDPLHFGNGTRLTVT.

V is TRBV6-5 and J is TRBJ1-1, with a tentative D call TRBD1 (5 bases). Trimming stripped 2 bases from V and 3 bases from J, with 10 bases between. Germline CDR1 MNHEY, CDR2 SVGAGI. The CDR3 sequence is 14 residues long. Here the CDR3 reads CASSYRGGDTEAFF. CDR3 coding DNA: TGTGCCAGCAGTTACAGGGGAGGGGACACTGAAGCTTTCTTT.

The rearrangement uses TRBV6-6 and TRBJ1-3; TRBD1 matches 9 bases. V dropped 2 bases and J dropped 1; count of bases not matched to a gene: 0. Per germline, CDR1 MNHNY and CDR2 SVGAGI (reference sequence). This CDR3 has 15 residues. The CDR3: CASSYGQGSGNTIYF. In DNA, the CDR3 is TGTGCCAGCAGTTACGGACAGGGGTCTGGAAACACCATATATTTT.

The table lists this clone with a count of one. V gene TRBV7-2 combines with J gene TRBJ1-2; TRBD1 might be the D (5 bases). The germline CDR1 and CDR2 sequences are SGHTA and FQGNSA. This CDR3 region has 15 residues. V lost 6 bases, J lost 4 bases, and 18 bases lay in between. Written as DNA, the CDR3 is TGTGCCAGCAGTTCTCGACAGACAGCAGGCTATGGCTACACCTTC. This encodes CASSSRQTAGYGYTF.

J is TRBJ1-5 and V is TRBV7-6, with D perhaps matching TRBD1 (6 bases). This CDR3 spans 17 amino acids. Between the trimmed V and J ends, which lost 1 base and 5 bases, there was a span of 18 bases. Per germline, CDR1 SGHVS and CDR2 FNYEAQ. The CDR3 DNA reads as TGTGCCAGCAGCTTAGGAGTTTTAAGGGGGGGCGATCAGCCCCAGCATTTT. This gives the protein CASSLGVLRGGDQPQHF.

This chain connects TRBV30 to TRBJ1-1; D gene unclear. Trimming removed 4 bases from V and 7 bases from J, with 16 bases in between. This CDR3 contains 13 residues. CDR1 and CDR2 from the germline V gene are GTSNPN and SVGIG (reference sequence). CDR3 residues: CAWTDGSGNEAFF. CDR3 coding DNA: TGTGCCTGGACCGACGGGTCGGGGAATGAAGCTTTCTTT.

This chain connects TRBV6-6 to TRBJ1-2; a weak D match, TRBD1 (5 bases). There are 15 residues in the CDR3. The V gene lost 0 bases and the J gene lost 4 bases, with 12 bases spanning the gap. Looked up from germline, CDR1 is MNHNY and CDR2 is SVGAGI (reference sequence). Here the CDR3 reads CASSYSPGEGYGYTF. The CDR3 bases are TGTGCCAGCAGTTACTCCCCGGGGGAAGGCTATGGCTACACCTTC.

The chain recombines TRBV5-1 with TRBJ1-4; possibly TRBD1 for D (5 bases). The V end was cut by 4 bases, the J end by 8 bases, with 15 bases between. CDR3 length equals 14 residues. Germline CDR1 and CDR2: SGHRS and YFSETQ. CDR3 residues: CASSLTGGMEKLFF. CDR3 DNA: TGCGCCAGCAGCCTGACGGGGGGAATGGAAAAACTGTTTTTT.

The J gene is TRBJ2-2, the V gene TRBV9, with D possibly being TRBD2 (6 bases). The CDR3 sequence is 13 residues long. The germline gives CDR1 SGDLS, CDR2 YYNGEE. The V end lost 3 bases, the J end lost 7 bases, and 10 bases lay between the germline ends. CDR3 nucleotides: TGTGCCAGCAGCGCCTGGGACTTCGGGGAGCTGTTTTTT. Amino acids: CASSAWDFGELFF.

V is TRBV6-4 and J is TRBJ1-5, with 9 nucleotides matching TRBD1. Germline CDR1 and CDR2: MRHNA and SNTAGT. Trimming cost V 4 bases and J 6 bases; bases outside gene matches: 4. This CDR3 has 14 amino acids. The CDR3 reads CASSGGTGLQPQHF. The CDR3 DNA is TGTGCCAGCAGTGGGGGGACAGGGCTTCAGCCCCAGCATTTT.

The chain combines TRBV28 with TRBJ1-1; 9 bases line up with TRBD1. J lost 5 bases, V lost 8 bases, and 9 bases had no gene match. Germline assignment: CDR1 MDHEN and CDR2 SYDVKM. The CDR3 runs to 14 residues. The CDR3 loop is CASALTGGYTEAFF. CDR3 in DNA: TGTGCCAGCGCCCTGACAGGGGGATATACTGAAGCTTTCTTT.

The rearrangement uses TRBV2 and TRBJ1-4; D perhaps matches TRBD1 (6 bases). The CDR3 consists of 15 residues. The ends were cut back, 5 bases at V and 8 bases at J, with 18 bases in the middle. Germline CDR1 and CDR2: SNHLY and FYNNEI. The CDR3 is CASSPRDTQGEKLFF. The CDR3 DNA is TGTGCCAGCAGTCCCCGGGACACCCAAGGAGAAAAACTGTTTTTT. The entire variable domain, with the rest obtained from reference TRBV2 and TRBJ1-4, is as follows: EPEVTQTPSHQVTQMGQEVILRCVPISNHLYFYWYRQILGQKVEFLVSFYNNEISEKSEIFDDQFSVERPDGSNFTLKIRSTKLEDSAMYFCASSPRDTQGEKLFFGSGTQLSVL.